This T cell receptor beta chain was documented in a study of blood T cell repertoires in COVID-19. The CDR3 contains 15 residues. Trimming removed 2 bases at V and 2 bases at J, with 14 bases between. The V gene's germline CDR1 is SGHRS and CDR2 YFSETQ. Method: immunoSEQ multiplex PCR; TCRdb's copy keeps in-frame clones and lacks some. Among 210,000 or so clones listed, about 83% were seen once. V is TRBV5-1 and J is TRBJ2-7; D gene uncertain. This receptor was obtained from a woman in her forties or fifties with active or convalescent COVID-19. Sequenced material: peripheral blood. The CDR3 nucleotides are TGCGCCAGCAGCTTTGGGCGTACTGGGCCCTACGAGCAGTACTTC. Encoded protein: CASSFGRTGPYEQYF.